A single sample gave rise to the 26 T cell receptor beta chains below, sequenced in a study of T cells in localized non-small cell lung cancer. Some clones are missing from TCRdb's copy, which holds only in-frame ones; the method was immunoSEQ multiplex PCR. The data hold fewer than 35,000 clones, with around 90% observed a single time. Here the sequenced sample was peripheral blood mononuclear cells, taken before any cancer treatment. The receptors shown here come from a man between 40 and 75 years old with stage III lung adenocarcinoma.

V usage is TRBV11-2 and J usage is TRBJ1-1; TRBD1 aligns across 7 bases. From germline, CDR1 is SGHAT and CDR2 FQNNGV. This CDR3 is built from 15 residues. Trimming at V came to 4 bases and at J to 2 bases, leaving 7 bases not matched to a gene. The CDR3: CASSSKGQLNTEAFF. The DNA of the CDR3 is TGTGCCAGCAGCTCAAAGGGACAGCTAAACACTGAAGCTTTCTTT.

The gene calls are TRBV15 and TRBJ2-3, with no clear D. With 6 bases removed from V and 2 bases from J, the gap between germline ends came to 15 bases. Germline V gene data show CDR1 as LNHNV and CDR2 as YYDKDF (reference sequence). The CDR3 is 15 amino acids. The CDR3 loop reads CATRRGQVHTDTQYF. The CDR3 DNA reads TGTGCCACCAGGCGTGGGCAGGTTCACACAGATACGCAGTATTTT.

The V and J genes are TRBV7-9 and TRBJ1-4; D perhaps matches TRBD1 (6 bases). The germline V gene has CDR1 SEHNR and CDR2 FQNEAQ (reference sequence). V lost 0 bases, J lost 8 bases, and 7 bases lay in between. This CDR3 has 13 amino acids. The CDR3: CASSLAQGEKLFF. In DNA form, the CDR3 reads TGTGCCAGCAGCTTAGCACAGGGCGAAAAACTGTTTTTT.

V is TRBV15 and J is TRBJ2-1; 9 bases agree with TRBD2. The ends lost 0 bases at V and 3 bases at J; junction bases unmatched: 3. Germline V gives CDR1 LNHNV, CDR2 YYDKDF (reference sequence). The CDR3 totals 16 residues. CDR3 loop: CATSRDLRGGYNEQFF. The CDR3 DNA follows: TGTGCCACCAGCAGAGATTTGCGGGGGGGCTACAATGAGCAGTTCTTC.

CDR3 sequence reads: CASSLRTTNEKLFF. The CDR3 DNA is TGTGCCAGCAGCTTACGGACAACTAATGAAAAACTGTTTTTT. The V and J genes are TRBV7-9 and TRBJ1-4, with D unresolved. The CDR3 has 14 amino acids. V was clipped by 2 bases and J by 0 bases, with 4 bases between them. CDR1 and CDR2 from the germline V gene are SEHNR and FQNEAQ (reference sequence).

The chain links TRBV19 to TRBJ2-4; tentatively, D is TRBD2 (5 bases). The germline V gene encodes CDR1 LNHDA and CDR2 SQIVND (reference sequence). The CDR3 is 15 amino acids. V dropped 1 base and J dropped 0 bases, with 7 bases sitting between them. Here the CDR3 reads CASSIAGSAKNIQYF. For the CDR3, the DNA is TGTGCCAGTAGTATAGCGGGGTCAGCCAAAAACATTCAGTACTTC.

This clone was observed a single time. The V call is TRBV11-2, the J call TRBJ2-1; D may correspond to TRBD1 or TRBD2 (6 bases each). Trimming removed 6 bases at V and 10 bases at J, with 13 bases between. This CDR3 is built from 12 residues. The germline V gene has CDR1 SGHAT and CDR2 FQNNGV. The CDR3 protein is CASRLSGAEQFF. The CDR3 nucleotides read TGTGCCAGCAGACTCTCGGGGGCCGAGCAGTTCTTC.

V is TRBV18 and J is TRBJ2-2; D remains ambiguous. V lost 3 bases and J lost 6, with 5 bases in between. CDR3 size: 12 residues. From germline, CDR1 is KGHSH and CDR2 LQKENI. CDR3 coding DNA: TGTGCCAGCTCACCGGGTCCCGGGGAGCTGTTTTTT. It translates to CASSPGPGELFF.

This clone was seen a single time. V is TRBV7-2 and J is TRBJ1-6, with 7 positions matching TRBD1. V lost 3 bases, J lost 14 bases, and 4 bases stayed unmatched. CDR3 length equals 12 residues. The germline V gene has CDR1 SGHTA and CDR2 FQGNSA. Here the CDR3 reads CASSFTGASLHF. The CDR3, as DNA: TGTGCCAGCAGCTTCACAGGGGCATCCCTCCACTTT.

The chain has TRBV4-2 and TRBJ1-1; perhaps TRBD1 as D (6 bases). The germline V and J ends were trimmed by 6 bases and 4 bases, with 15 bases remaining between them. This CDR3 spans 14 amino acids. Germline V gene data show CDR1 as LGHNA and CDR2 as YNFKEQ. CDR3 nucleotides: TGTGCCAGCAGGCAGGGGTCAGAGGGCACTGAAGCTTTCTTT. Translated, it gives CASRQGSEGTEAFF.

The table lists this clone with a count of one. The chain is built from TRBV6-6 and TRBJ1-1, with D possibly matching TRBD1 (5 bases). Germline V gives CDR1 MNHNY, CDR2 SVGAGI (reference sequence). V dropped 7 bases and J dropped 3 bases, with 18 bases sitting between them. The CDR3 loop spans 15 amino acids. This chain's CDR3 is CASIPDGARDTEAFF. The CDR3 DNA follows: TGTGCCAGCATCCCGGACGGGGCTAGGGACACTGAAGCTTTCTTT.

This rearrangement joins TRBV7-9 to TRBJ1-4; weak D call: TRBD1 (6 bases). Between the trimmed V and J ends, which lost 5 bases and 4 bases, there was a span of 17 bases. CDR3 length: 16 residues. Germline V gives CDR1 SEHNR, CDR2 FQNEAQ (reference sequence). This chain's CDR3 is CASSGSTGSINEKLFF. CDR3 in DNA: TGTGCCAGCAGCGGCTCCACAGGGAGTATTAATGAAAAACTGTTTTTT.

The rearrangement joins TRBV2 to TRBJ2-3; maybe TRBD2 (6 bases). Germline V gives CDR1 SNHLY, CDR2 FYNNEI. Trimming stripped 4 bases from V and 1 base from J, with 12 bases between. The CDR3 sequence is 15 residues long. CDR3 amino acids: CASSGLASGTDTQYF. Written as DNA, the CDR3 is TGTGCCAGCAGTGGTCTCGCTAGCGGCACAGATACGCAGTATTTT.

V usage is TRBV6-4 and J usage is TRBJ2-1, with TRBD2 matching over 7 bases. Germline V gene sequence: CDR1 MRHNA, CDR2 SNTAGT. The V gene end was trimmed by 8 bases and the J gene end by 2 bases; junction bases not matched to a gene: 9. The CDR3 sequence is 15 residues long. CDR3 protein: CASAKSGEPYNEQFF. The CDR3 nucleotides are TGTGCCAGCGCCAAAAGCGGGGAACCCTACAATGAGCAGTTCTTC.

This clone has only a few counts. The chain links TRBV28 to TRBJ1-5; 8 bases are shared with TRBD1. Trimming removed 6 bases from V and 4 bases from J; junction bases left unmatched: 8. Germline CDR1 and CDR2: MDHEN and SYDVKM. This CDR3 has 15 residues. CDR3 protein: CASSPTGQGNQPQHF. The CDR3 coding sequence is TGTGCCAGCAGCCCGACTGGACAGGGAAATCAGCCCCAGCATTTT.

As for this clone: This sample includes further DNA sequences coding for the same CDR3. Here the CDR3 DNA reads TGTGCCAGCAGTTACTCGGCTAGCGGTGAGACCCAGTACTTC. As protein: CASSYSASGETQYF. The chain joins TRBV6-5 to TRBJ2-5; 7 positions match TRBD2. Trimming at V came to 0 bases and at J to 5 bases, leaving 3 bases not matched to a gene. The germline CDR1 and CDR2 sequences are MNHEY and SVGAGI. The CDR3 extends over 14 amino acids.

The chain is built from TRBV19 and TRBJ1-3; 7 bases are a match to TRBD1. The CDR3 covers 17 residues. CDR1 and CDR2 from the germline V gene are LNHDA and SQIVND (reference sequence). Unmatched junction bases numbered 12, after V lost 7 bases and J lost 0 bases. The CDR3 coding sequence is TGTGCCAGTACCCCCTCACAGGGGCGGCTCTCTGGAAACACCATATATTTT. Translating gives CASTPSQGRLSGNTIYF.

The chain is built from TRBV9 and TRBJ2-2; D not certain. Germline assignment: CDR1 SGDLS and CDR2 YYNGEE. The V end was cut by 2 bases, the J end by 0 bases, with 8 bases between. CDR3 length equals 15 residues. In DNA form, the CDR3 reads TGTGCCAGCAGCGTCGGAACACCGAACACCGGGGAGCTGTTTTTT. Amino acids: CASSVGTPNTGELFF.

The chain joins TRBV9 to TRBJ2-1, with D perhaps given as TRBD1 or TRBD2 (6 bases each). Germline CDR1 is SGDLS and CDR2 is YYNGEE. The CDR3 runs to 15 residues. V was trimmed by 2 bases and J by 4 bases, leaving 13 bases between them. The CDR3 region is CASSVRDTSYNEQFF. The CDR3 nucleotides are TGTGCCAGCAGCGTGCGGGACACTTCGTACAATGAGCAGTTCTTC.

V and J are TRBV6-6 and TRBJ2-2; perhaps D is TRBD1 or TRBD2 (5 bases each). V dropped 0 bases and J dropped 5 bases, with 13 bases sitting between them. The CDR3 contains 16 residues. The germline gives CDR1 MNHNY, CDR2 SVGAGI (reference sequence). CDR3 DNA sequence: TGTGCCAGCAGTTACTCCGGGACGGCTGGGACCGGGGAGCTGTTTTTT. Residues: CASSYSGTAGTGELFF.

The chain employs TRBV28 and TRBJ2-7; D remains unclear. The germline V gene has CDR1 MDHEN and CDR2 SYDVKM. V lost 4 bases to trimming and J lost 4 bases, with 5 bases between them. This CDR3 comprises 11 residues. The CDR3: CASSSWYEQYF. The CDR3, as DNA: TGTGCCAGCAGTTCATGGTACGAGCAGTACTTC. Drawing the rest from reference TRBV28 and TRBJ2-7, the complete variable domain is DVKVTQSSRYLVKRTGEKVFLECVQDMDHENMFWYRQDPGLGLRLIYFSYDVKMKEKGDIPEGYSVSREKKERFSLILESASTNQTSMYLCASSSWYEQYFGPGTRLTVT.

The CDR3 DNA sequence: TGTGCCAGCAGCTTGTCGGCGGTGGAACAGACCCAGTACTTC. Encoded protein: CASSLSAVEQTQYF. V is TRBV5-4 and J is TRBJ2-5, with unresolved D. The germline V gene encodes CDR1 SGHNT and CDR2 YYREEE (reference sequence). Trimming removed 1 base at V and 6 bases at J, with 13 bases between. The CDR3 length is 14 residues. Supplemented by reference TRBV5-4 and TRBJ2-5, the full variable domain reads ETGVTQSPTHLIKTRGQQVTLRCSSQSGHNTVSWYQQALGQGPQFIFQYYREEENGRGNFPPRFSGLQFPNYSSELNVNALELDDSALYLCASSLSAVEQTQYFGPGTRLLVL.

The chain carries TRBV7-2 and TRBJ2-1; 12 nucleotides agree with TRBD2. The CDR3 totals 15 residues. Germline loops: CDR1 SGHTA, CDR2 FQGNSA. With 5 bases clipped from V and 3 bases from J, the junction kept 2 bases outside the gene matches. The CDR3 region has the DNA TGTGCCAGCAGCGCACTAGCGGGGGGCTACAATGAGCAGTTCTTC. It codes for CASSALAGGYNEQFF.

CDR3 protein: CASSPTGSGVSSYNEQFF. The CDR3 DNA follows: TGTGCCAGCAGCCCTACGGGCAGCGGGGTCAGCTCCTACAATGAGCAGTTCTTC. V gene TRBV9 combines with J gene TRBJ2-1; 7 bases align to TRBD2. Germline values: CDR1 SGDLS, CDR2 YYNGEE. The CDR3 is made up of 18 amino acids. The V gene end was trimmed by 4 bases and the J gene end by 0 bases; junction bases not matched to a gene: 13. The complete variable domain, with remaining parts taken from reference TRBV9 and TRBJ2-1, reads DSGVTQTPKHLITATGQRVTLRCSPRSGDLSVYWYQQSLDQGLQFLIQYYNGEERAKGNILERFSAQQFPDLHSELNLSSLELGDSALYFCASSPTGSGVSSYNEQFFGPGTRLTVL.

This rearrangement joins TRBV4-2 to TRBJ1-5; D gene ambiguous. V lost 3 bases and J lost 8, with 14 bases in between. CDR1 and CDR2 from the germline V gene are LGHNA and YNFKEQ. The CDR3 totals 14 residues. The CDR3 coding sequence is TGTGCCAGCAGCCAGGGCGGAGATTATAAGCCCCAGCATTTT. Its protein is CASSQGGDYKPQHF.

The chain uses TRBV11-2 and TRBJ2-2; 7 bases match TRBD2. V lost 5 bases, J lost 5 bases, and 14 bases stayed unmatched. From germline, CDR1 is SGHAT and CDR2 FQNNGV. The CDR3 spans 17 residues. The CDR3 region has the DNA TGTGCCAGCAGCCCAGCGCGGGGGACTTTGGGAACCGGGGAGCTGTTTTTT. Translating gives CASSPARGTLGTGELFF.